These 13 T cell receptor beta chains were all obtained from the same sample, sequenced in a study of identical twins. TCRdb itself ran the 5' RACE reads through MiXCR, one entry per CDR3 protein. The sample contains roughly 690,000 distinct CDR3 sequences, 21% of which appear only once. The same specimen was also included in a second study, on T cells expressing NK-cell markers.

The sequencing input was PBMCs. These receptors all stem from a woman aged 18-29 years in good health.

A few counts support this clonotype. This chain connects TRBV20-1 to TRBJ2-1, with TRBD2 matching over 13 bases. CDR1 and CDR2 from the germline V gene are DFQATT and SNEGSKA (reference sequence). CDR3 size: 17 residues. Trimming at V came to 6 bases and at J to 0 bases, leaving 8 bases not matched to a gene. The chain's CDR3 is CSARTSGSLSSYNEQFF. The DNA of the CDR3 is TGCAGTGCGAGGACTAGCGGGAGCTTGAGCTCCTACAATGAGCAGTTCTTC.

This clonotype was observed a handful of times. The genes are TRBV3-1 and TRBJ2-5, with TRBD1 matching over 10 bases. The CDR3 spans 15 residues. Germline CDR1 is LGHDT and CDR2 is YNNKEL (reference sequence). V lost 4 bases and J lost 0; bases outside the gene matches: 2. CDR3 sequence (DNA): TGTGCCAGCAGCCGACAGGGGGCCCACCAAGAGACCCAGTACTTC. Its translation is CASSRQGAHQETQYF.

The gene calls are TRBV5-1 and TRBJ2-3; D perhaps matches TRBD2 (5 bases). This CDR3 spans 15 amino acids. Trimming removed 3 bases from V and 4 bases from J, with 15 bases in between. Germline V gene lookup returns CDR1 SGHRS and CDR2 YFSETQ. CDR3 amino acids: CASSSSRTVADTQYF. The CDR3 region has the DNA TGCGCCAGCAGCTCTTCCCGGACTGTGGCAGATACGCAGTATTTT.

This clonotype was seen more than once but under ten times. V and J are TRBV7-2 and TRBJ2-4; weak D call: TRBD1 (6 bases). This CDR3 has 16 residues. Per the germline V gene, CDR1 is SGHTA and CDR2 is FQGNSA. V was clipped by 5 bases and J by 0 bases, with 14 bases between them. CDR3 sequence: CASSIQGYLAKNIQYF. In nucleotides, the CDR3 is TGTGCCAGCAGCATACAGGGTTATCTAGCCAAAAACATTCAGTACTTC.

The CDR3 DNA is TGTGCCACCTCCGGGACAACCGGATACGAGCAGTACTTC. This translates into CATSGTTGYEQYF. The chain uses TRBV10-3 and TRBJ2-7, with D tentatively TRBD1 (6 bases). Germline loops: CDR1 ENHRY, CDR2 SYGVKD. V was trimmed by 10 bases and J by 4 bases, leaving 17 bases between them. This CDR3 has 13 amino acids.

V gene TRBV29-1 combines with J gene TRBJ2-3, with 8 nucleotides matching TRBD1. Germline trimming cut 1 base from V and 6 bases from J; bases unmatched to any gene: 6. Germline lookup yields CDR1 SQVTM and CDR2 ANQGSEA. CDR3 length: 14 amino acids. DNA for the CDR3: TGCAGCGTTGAAGGGGGCAGGGGGCTGGATACGCAGTATTTT. It yields the protein CSVEGGRGLDTQYF.

The V and J genes are TRBV29-1 and TRBJ2-7, with D possibly being TRBD2 (5 bases). The germline gives CDR1 SQVTM, CDR2 ANQGSEA. The germline V and J ends were trimmed by 4 bases and 6 bases, with 13 bases remaining between them. The CDR3 contains 12 residues. CDR3 DNA sequence: TGCAGCGTTGGGGAGCGCCGGGGCGAGCAGTACTTC. Its translation: CSVGERRGEQYF.

The chain carries TRBV12-3 or TRBV12-4 and TRBJ2-3, with 14 bases identical to TRBD2. The CDR3 length is 17 residues. With V trimmed by 5 bases and J by 5 bases, 9 bases remained unmatched. The CDR3 reads CASSRPRLAGGGDTQYF. CDR3 sequence (DNA): TGTGCCAGCAGTAGACCGAGACTAGCGGGAGGGGGAGATACGCAGTATTTT.

V usage is TRBV29-1 and J usage is TRBJ2-2; D is possibly TRBD2 (6 bases). Germline V gives CDR1 SQVTM, CDR2 ANQGSEA. The length of the CDR3 is 11 residues. V lost 4 bases to trimming and J lost 8 bases, with 8 bases between them. The CDR3 reads CSVAGDGELFF. CDR3 nucleotides: TGCAGCGTTGCGGGGGATGGGGAGCTGTTTTTT.

The chain has TRBV7-9 and TRBJ2-1, with a weak D call TRBD2 (6 bases). The germline gives CDR1 SEHNR, CDR2 FQNEAQ (reference sequence). The CDR3 is made up of 13 amino acids. Trimming cost V 8 bases and J 3 bases, with 11 bases left between them. Written as DNA, the CDR3 is TGTGCCAGCCTCGGGAGAAGCTACAATGAGCAGTTCTTC. This codes for CASLGRSYNEQFF.

This clonotype was recorded a few times. This chain joins TRBV29-1 and TRBJ1-1; D gene uncertain. Trimming removed 4 bases at V and 7 bases at J, with 10 bases between. The CDR3 extends over 11 amino acids. CDR1 and CDR2 (germline): SQVTM, ANQGSEA. The CDR3: CSVAVKFEAFF. DNA of the CDR3: TGCAGCGTTGCAGTAAAATTTGAAGCTTTCTTT. The full variable domain, completed using reference TRBV29-1 and TRBJ1-1, is SAVISQKPSRDICQRGTSLTIQCQVDSQVTMMFWYRQQPGQSLTLIATANQGSEATYESGFVIDKFPISRPNLTFSTLTVSNMSPEDSSIYLCSVAVKFEAFFGQGTRLTVV.

The chain couples TRBV20-1 to TRBJ1-6; 9 bases map to TRBD1. Germline CDR1 reads DFQATT; CDR2 reads SNEGSKA (reference sequence). V was pared by 1 base and J by 8 bases, with 6 bases of the junction left unmatched. The CDR3 has 15 residues. CDR3 sequence reads: CSARVSGQGYSPLHF. The CDR3 DNA is TGCAGTGCTAGAGTGTCGGGACAGGGTTATTCACCCCTCCACTTT.

This clonotype has at least ten counts. The chain links TRBV7-8 to TRBJ2-2, with 10 bases matching TRBD2. J gave up 4 bases and V 5 bases, and 4 bases lay outside the gene matches. Germline lookup yields CDR1 SGHVS and CDR2 FQNEAQ. The CDR3 has 15 residues. CDR3 sequence: CASSPWTSGTGELFF. As DNA, the CDR3 is TGTGCCAGCAGCCCGTGGACTAGCGGCACCGGGGAGCTGTTTTTT.